Each of the 3 T cell receptor beta chains below was sequenced from the same sample in a study of shared clonotypes between healthy human individuals. TCRdb's table, derived via immunoSEQ multiplex PCR, lists solely in-frame clones and lacks some. This table holds roughly 1.5 million clones, approximately 98% found once. Specimen: naive CD4+ T cells sorted from blood. Subset indicated: CD45RA+ positively selected. The receptors stem from a man aged 30 to 39 in good health.

The chain employs TRBV5-1 and TRBJ2-7; 10 bases line up with TRBD2. Trimming cost V 2 bases and J 3 bases; bases outside gene matches: 5. Germline V gives CDR1 SGHRS, CDR2 YFSETQ. This CDR3 region has 15 residues. The CDR3 bases are TGCGCCAGCAGCTTCGGACTAGCGGAGTTCTACGAGCAGTACTTC. Protein: CASSFGLAEFYEQYF.

In its sample, this clone was seen once. This rearrangement joins TRBV12-5 to TRBJ2-7; D may be TRBD1 (6 bases). Germline CDR1 LGHNT, CDR2 FRNRAP. The CDR3 extends over 11 amino acids. Here the CDR3 reads CAPAGDYEQYF. CDR3 DNA: TGTGCCCCAGCAGGGGACTACGAGCAGTACTTC.

This rearrangement joins TRBV28 to TRBJ2-1; a possible D gene is TRBD1 (6 bases). The V end was cut by 4 bases, the J end by 6 bases, with 16 bases between. The CDR3 is 15 residues long. Looked up from germline, CDR1 is MDHEN and CDR2 is SYDVKM. CDR3 bases: TGTGCCAGCAGTTGGCGCGACAGGAGTTTCAATGAGCAGTTCTTC. Translated: CASSWRDRSFNEQFF. Looking up the rest from reference TRBV28 and TRBJ2-1 gives the full variable domain: DVKVTQSSRYLVKRTGEKVFLECVQDMDHENMFWYRQDPGLGLRLIYFSYDVKMKEKGDIPEGYSVSREKKERFSLILESASTNQTSMYLCASSWRDRSFNEQFFGPGTRLTVL.